This TCR beta chain was found in a study of T cell clonotyping in hematopoietic cell transplantation. Regarding the study as a whole: After transplant, recipient diversity fell while pathologically expanded clonotypes grew through day 180.

V dropped 5 bases and J dropped 3; count of bases not matched to a gene: 0. The CDR3 runs to 13 residues. Germline-derived CDR1 and CDR2 are SGHRS and YFSETQ. Time point indicated: recipient sample about 28 days before transplant, after cytoreduction. Blood collection times were about day -28 and days 30, 100, 180 posttransplant. As for this clone: The target antigen is unknown.

Here immunoSEQ multiplex PCR was the method, and the copy in TCRdb shows in-frame clones only, minus some. Among tens of thousands of clones listed, roughly 80% were seen once. This clonotype was obtained from a man aged 55 to 69 with myelodysplastic syndrome. Some clones in this sample may be carry-over from other donors' samples. This rearrangement joins TRBV5-1 to TRBJ1-5; 9 bases match TRBD1. Material: peripheral blood mononuclear cells, obtained before stem cell transplant. Here the CDR3 DNA reads TGCGCCAGCAGACAGGGGGCCAATCAGCCCCAGCATTTT. Translating it yields CASRQGANQPQHF.